The TCR beta chain under discussion was sequenced for a study of blood T cell repertoires in COVID-19. Looking at the study overall: Sites across the United States, Italy and Spain contributed samples from acute and convalescent COVID-19. PBMCs, B-cell-depleted T cells, or T cells were the source of the cDNA or gDNA that made up the material.

Authors' analysis steps: The authors estimated nucleated cell counts from reference gene primer amplification. Generated by immunoSEQ multiplex PCR, the TCRdb table keeps only in-frame clones and is missing some. Clone size and the V and J calls come from that table; the DNA yielded D and trimming. The table has more than 95,000 clones, about four fifths seen once. This clone was observed a few times. The ends lost 1 base at V and 1 base at J; junction bases unmatched: 2. From germline, CDR1 is LGHDT and CDR2 YNNKEL (reference sequence). This CDR3 contains 17 residues. The receptor comes from a woman of 80 years or more with active or convalescent COVID-19. This chain links TRBV3-1 (or the pseudogene TRBV3-2) with TRBJ2-3, with TRBD2 identical over 13 bases. The material sequenced was peripheral blood. The CDR3 DNA reads TGTGCCAGCAGCCAAGGGGGACTAGCGGGACGCACAGATACGCAGTATTTT. Encoded protein: CASSQGGLAGRTDTQYF.